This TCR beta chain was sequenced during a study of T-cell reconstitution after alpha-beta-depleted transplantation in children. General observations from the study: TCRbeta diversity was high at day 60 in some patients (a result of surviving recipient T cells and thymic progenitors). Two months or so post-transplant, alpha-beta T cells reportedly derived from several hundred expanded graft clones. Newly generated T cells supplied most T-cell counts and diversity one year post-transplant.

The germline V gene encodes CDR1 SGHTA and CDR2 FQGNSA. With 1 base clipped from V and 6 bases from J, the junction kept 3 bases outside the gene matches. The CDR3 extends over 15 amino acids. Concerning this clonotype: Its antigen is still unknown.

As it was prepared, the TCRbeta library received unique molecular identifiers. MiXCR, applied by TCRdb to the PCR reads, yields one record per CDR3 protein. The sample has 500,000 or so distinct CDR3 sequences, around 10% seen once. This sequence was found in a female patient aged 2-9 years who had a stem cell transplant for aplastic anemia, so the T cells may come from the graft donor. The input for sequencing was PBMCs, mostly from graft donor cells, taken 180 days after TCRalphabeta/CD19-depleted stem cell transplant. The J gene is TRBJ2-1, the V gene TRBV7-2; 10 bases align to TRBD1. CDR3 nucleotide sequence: TGTGCCAGCAGCTTAGTAAGGACAGGGGGCAATGAGCAGTTCTTC. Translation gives CASSLVRTGGNEQFF.